The 3 T cell receptor beta chains in this list originate from one sample, sequenced in a study of blood T cells in healthy people across ages. A second PCR of roughly 7 to 11 cycles used a sample-barcoded 5' primer and a J-beta primer mix. Via MiXCR, TCRdb re-called the 5' RACE reads, giving one row per CDR3 protein. The sample yields some 800,000 distinct CDR3 sequences, about 25% seen once. Separately, the same data were catalogued under a study of T cells of mothers and their children.

Sequencing input: blood. Every receptor here comes from a boy between 10 and 17 years old in good health.

The chain uses TRBV4-3 and TRBJ1-4; 8 bases are a match to TRBD1. CDR3 length: 15 amino acids. V trimming: 1 base; J trimming: 6 bases; junction bases outside the gene matches: 4. Germline assignment: CDR1 LGHNA and CDR2 YSLEER. The CDR3 sequence: CASSQGTGLDEKLFF. As DNA, the CDR3 is TGCGCCAGCAGCCAAGGGACAGGGCTGGATGAAAAACTGTTTTTT.

This clonotype was counted between two and nine times. The chain employs TRBV4-3 and TRBJ1-2, with 7 bases fitting TRBD1. Germline CDR1 is LGHNA and CDR2 is YSLEER. CDR3 length: 17 residues. J gave up 6 bases and V 0 bases, and 13 bases lay outside the gene matches. DNA of the CDR3: TGCGCCAGCAGCCAAGAACAGATCTTGGGACAGATTCATGGCTACACCTTC. Amino acids: CASSQEQILGQIHGYTF.

The chain couples TRBV9 to TRBJ2-1, with D tentatively TRBD2 (7 bases). V was clipped by 3 bases and J by 9 bases, with 19 bases between them. Germline CDR1 SGDLS, CDR2 YYNGEE. This CDR3 contains 15 residues. CDR3 loop: CASSARTRGLGEQFF. In nucleotides, the CDR3 is TGTGCCAGCAGCGCTAGGACTAGGGGGTTGGGTGAGCAGTTCTTC.